The 26 T cell receptor beta chains in this list originate from one sample, sequenced in a study of T-cell memory formation after mild COVID-19. TCRdb ran MiXCR on the 5' RACE reads and lists one entry per CDR3 protein. The sample includes about 350,000 distinct CDR3 sequences, about 13% of them seen just once. The sequenced material came from PBMCs or a T cell subset sorted from them (not recorded which). The receptors originated from a man younger than 35 who had mild COVID-19 (a few samples of this study predate the infection). Cell type and time point are not known.

Comment on this clonotype: One base away lies a much larger clone, so this may be a sequencing read error. V gene TRBV3-1 combines with J gene TRBJ1-2, with D unclear. The V gene's germline CDR1 is LGHDT and CDR2 YNNKEL (reference sequence). This CDR3 region has 12 residues. Trimming removed 1 base at V and 7 bases at J, with 7 bases between. In DNA, the CDR3 is TGTGCCAGCAGCCAAGGTCTGGTTGGCTACACCTTC. It specifies CASSQGLVGYTF.

This CDR3 is CASSQDRQGTEQFF. CDR3 nucleotides: TGTGCCAGCAGCCAAGATCGACAGGGGACTGAGCAGTTCTTC. This chain connects TRBV4-2 to TRBJ2-1; 8 nucleotides align to TRBD1. There are 14 residues in the CDR3. With V trimmed by 0 bases and J by 9 bases, 4 bases remained unmatched. The germline CDR1 and CDR2 sequences are LGHNA and YNFKEQ.

This clonotype was recorded a few times. The chain employs TRBV6-6 and TRBJ1-5; TRBD1 aligns across 7 bases. Unmatched junction bases numbered 7, after V lost 7 bases and J lost 7 bases. CDR3 length: 13 residues. The germline CDR1 and CDR2 sequences are MNHNY and SVGAGI (reference sequence). The CDR3 loop reads CASTRQGRQPQHF. The CDR3 DNA reads as TGTGCCAGCACAAGACAGGGTAGGCAGCCCCAGCATTTT.

The V and J genes are TRBV29-1 and TRBJ2-1; tentative D call: TRBD1 (5 bases). Germline V gives CDR1 SQVTM, CDR2 ANQGSEA. This CDR3 has 12 amino acids. The V end was cut by 4 bases, the J end by 3 bases, with 7 bases between. The CDR3 region is CSVARDYNEQFF. In DNA, the CDR3 is TGCAGCGTTGCCAGGGACTACAATGAGCAGTTCTTC.

This chain connects TRBV12-3 or TRBV12-4 to TRBJ1-1, with D unclear. There are 11 residues in the CDR3. V lost 2 bases and J lost 8, with 6 bases in between. DNA for the CDR3: TGTGCCAGCAGTTTAAATGGAGAAGCTTTCTTT. This encodes CASSLNGEAFF.

This clonotype was counted only a few times. The chain joins TRBV10-3 to TRBJ1-2; no firm D call. The V gene's germline CDR1 is ENHRY and CDR2 SYGVKD. The CDR3 consists of 14 residues. The V and J ends lost 4 bases and 3 bases respectively, with 12 bases between them. This chain's CDR3 is CAISGGSLHYGYTF. As DNA, the CDR3 is TGTGCCATCAGTGGCGGGTCGCTTCACTATGGCTACACCTTC.

V usage is TRBV10-2 and J usage is TRBJ2-2; maybe TRBD1 (5 bases). Looked up from germline, CDR1 is WSHSY and CDR2 is SAAADI. CDR3 length equals 15 residues. V lost 8 bases, J lost 4 bases, and 17 bases lay in between. Written as DNA, the CDR3 is TGCGCCAGCTTTCCAGGGCGTATTAGCACCGGGGAGCTGTTTTTT. Translated: CASFPGRISTGELFF.

V usage is TRBV6-2 or TRBV6-3 and J usage is TRBJ2-1; the D gene could be TRBD1 or TRBD2 (5 bases each). The V and J ends lost 0 bases and 12 bases respectively, with 18 bases between them. The CDR3 covers 15 residues. Germline assignment: CDR1 MNHEY and CDR2 SVGEGT. The CDR3 sequence: CASSYSGGSLKGQFF. The CDR3, as DNA: TGTGCCAGCAGTTACTCTGGGGGTTCCCTCAAAGGGCAGTTCTTC.

The chain couples TRBV4-1 to TRBJ1-5; D is uncertain. V lost 1 base, J lost 6 bases, and 13 bases lay in between. The length of the CDR3 is 15 residues. Germline CDR1 MGHRA, CDR2 YSYEKL. CDR3 sequence reads: CASSQAGGEFQPQHF. The CDR3 DNA follows: TGCGCCAGCAGCCAAGCCGGCGGGGAGTTTCAGCCCCAGCATTTT.

The chain recombines TRBV6-5 with TRBJ2-2; 11 bases line up with TRBD2. V shed 2 bases, J shed 5 bases, and the junction held 7 bases outside the gene matches. The CDR3 covers 17 residues. Germline CDR1 is MNHEY and CDR2 is SVGAGI. The DNA for the CDR3 is TGTGCCAGCAGTTACGGGGCTAGCGGGGGGAGGACCGGGGAGCTGTTTTTT. Translated, it gives CASSYGASGGRTGELFF.

This clonotype was seen repeatedly, ten times or more. This sequence joins TRBV7-9 and TRBJ2-1; TRBD1 matches 8 bases. CDR3 length equals 14 residues. Germline V gene lookup returns CDR1 SEHNR and CDR2 FQNEAQ (reference sequence). The trim removed 7 bases at V and 2 bases at J, leaving 4 bases unmatched. The CDR3 reads CASTRTGTYNEQFF. Here the CDR3 DNA reads TGTGCCAGCACCAGGACAGGGACCTACAATGAGCAGTTCTTC.

The chain has TRBV11-2 and TRBJ2-2; no clear D gene. There are 15 residues in the CDR3. The germline V gene encodes CDR1 SGHAT and CDR2 FQNNGV. V was trimmed by 5 bases and J by 2 bases, leaving 12 bases between them. DNA of the CDR3: TGTGCCAGCAGCGCGCCAGGATTAAACACCGGGGAGCTGTTTTTT. Translating it yields CASSAPGLNTGELFF.

There are a few counts of this clonotype. The rearrangement links TRBV28 to TRBJ2-7, with TRBD2 matching 14 bases. Losses at the gene ends were 9 bases for V and 3 bases for J; bases not matched to a gene: 4. Germline V gene data show CDR1 as MDHEN and CDR2 as SYDVKM. The length of the CDR3 is 14 residues. The CDR3 is CASTGTSGGYEQYV. The CDR3 nucleotides are TGTGCCAGTACCGGGACTAGCGGGGGCTACGAGCAGTACGTC.

The chain has TRBV7-9 and TRBJ2-7; D is tentatively TRBD1 or TRBD2 (5 bases each). The V gene's germline CDR1 is SEHNR and CDR2 FQNEAQ (reference sequence). V gave up 6 bases and J gave up 0 bases, with 15 bases separating them. The length of the CDR3 is 15 residues. CDR3 nucleotides: TGTGCCAGCAGTAAGGGCGAGGGGCCCTCCTACGAGCAGTACGTC. This sequence encodes CASSKGEGPSYEQYV.

This clonotype was counted between two and nine times. This sequence joins TRBV7-9 and TRBJ2-7; 11 bases are shared with TRBD2. This CDR3 is built from 14 residues. Unmatched junction bases numbered 1, after V lost 4 bases and J lost 2 bases. Germline lookup yields CDR1 SEHNR and CDR2 FQNEAQ (reference sequence). The CDR3: CASSSTSGTYEQYF. Written as DNA, the CDR3 is TGTGCCAGCAGCTCGACTAGCGGGACCTACGAGCAGTACTTC.

This chain joins TRBV4-3 and TRBJ1-4; 9 bases are a match to TRBD1. CDR1 is LGHNA, CDR2 YSLEER, per germline. The CDR3 sequence is 14 residues long. J was trimmed by 8 bases and V by 3 bases; bases with no gene match: 4. Here the CDR3 DNA reads TGCGCCAGCAGCCAGGGACAGGGAGCGGAAAAACTGTTTTTT. The encoded protein is CASSQGQGAEKLFF.

The chain uses TRBV7-3 and TRBJ1-2; no reliable D call. This CDR3 has 13 residues. Germline V gene lookup returns CDR1 SGHTA and CDR2 FQGTGA. The germline V and J ends were trimmed by 4 bases and 1 base, with 7 bases remaining between them. The CDR3 protein is CASSYADNYGYTF. DNA for the CDR3: TGTGCCAGCAGCTACGCGGATAACTATGGCTACACCTTC.

This clonotype was observed a handful of times. The chain employs TRBV6-6 and TRBJ2-7, with 7 bases identical to TRBD1. This CDR3 has 14 amino acids. CDR1 MNHNY and CDR2 SVGAGI come from the germline V gene (reference sequence). With 0 bases clipped from V and 6 bases from J, the junction kept 5 bases outside the gene matches. The CDR3: CASSYSEGAGEQYV. CDR3 in DNA: TGTGCCAGCAGTTACTCAGAGGGGGCCGGCGAGCAGTACGTC.

This clonotype showed up just a few times. This chain uses TRBV10-3 with TRBJ2-2; TRBD2 matches 9 bases. V lost 6 bases to trimming and J lost 3 bases; unmatched junction nucleotides: 8. This CDR3 has 16 amino acids. Germline lookup yields CDR1 ENHRY and CDR2 SYGVKD. The CDR3 here is CAISPLAGEDTGELFF. DNA of the CDR3: TGTGCCATCAGCCCTTTAGCGGGGGAAGACACCGGGGAGCTGTTTTTT.

This clonotype came up many times. The rearrangement uses TRBV12-3 or TRBV12-4 and TRBJ2-1; no definite D call. This CDR3 contains 13 residues. Trimming took off 6 bases at V and 5 bases at J, with 11 bases between the two ends. This chain's CDR3 is CASSPLGHNEQFF. In DNA, the CDR3 is TGTGCCAGCAGCCCCCTCGGGCACAATGAGCAGTTCTTC.

The chain links TRBV9 to TRBJ1-1; D not certain. This CDR3 has 13 amino acids. Per germline, CDR1 SGDLS and CDR2 YYNGEE. Trimming cost V 3 bases and J 3 bases, with 9 bases left between them. For the CDR3, the DNA is TGTGCCAGCAGCGCTCGACGTGACACTGAAGCTTTCTTT. It codes for CASSARRDTEAFF. Looking up the rest from reference TRBV9 and TRBJ1-1 gives the full variable domain: DSGVTQTPKHLITATGQRVTLRCSPRSGDLSVYWYQQSLDQGLQFLIQYYNGEERAKGNILERFSAQQFPDLHSELNLSSLELGDSALYFCASSARRDTEAFFGQGTRLTVV.

This CDR3 is CASTLFWLHNEQFF. CDR3 DNA sequence: TGTGCCAGCACTCTGTTCTGGCTCCACAATGAGCAGTTCTTC. The rearrangement joins TRBV28 to TRBJ2-1, with no clear D. Germline V CDR1 and CDR2: MDHEN, SYDVKM. V was cut by 7 bases and J by 5 bases, with 15 bases left in between. This CDR3 region has 14 residues.

The rearrangement uses TRBV11-1 and TRBJ2-4; the D gene is possibly TRBD1 (6 bases). Trimming removed 2 bases from V and 12 bases from J, with 11 bases in between. Looked up from germline, CDR1 is SGHAT and CDR2 is FQDESV (reference sequence). This CDR3 is built from 12 residues. In DNA form, the CDR3 reads TGTGCCAGCAGCTTATGGACAGATGATCAGTACTTC. This sequence encodes CASSLWTDDQYF.

The rearrangement uses TRBV6-1 and TRBJ2-2; unclear D gene. V lost 1 base and J 1 base, leaving 4 bases between the germline ends. The CDR3 totals 14 residues. The germline CDR1 and CDR2 sequences are MNHNS and SASEGT. The CDR3 DNA reads TGTGCCAGCAGTGAAGGTGTGAACACCGGGGAGCTGTTTTTT. It is translated as CASSEGVNTGELFF.

This clonotype was detected only a few times. The chain uses TRBV21-1 and TRBJ2-3. TRBV21-1 is reported as a pseudogene. This CDR3 spans 17 amino acids. The CDR3 is CASSKEWQGSSVDTQYF. The CDR3 region has the DNA TGTGCCAGCAGCAAAGAGTGGCAAGGGTCTTCTGTAGATACGCAGTATTTT.

V and J are TRBV4-3 and TRBJ1-2; weak D call: TRBD1 (5 bases). This CDR3 has 15 amino acids. Germline values: CDR1 LGHNA, CDR2 YSLEER. The V end lost 1 base, the J end lost 4 bases, and 13 bases lay between the germline ends. The CDR3 is CASSQVPDRAYGYTF. The DNA of the CDR3 is TGCGCCAGCAGCCAAGTCCCCGACAGAGCCTATGGCTACACCTTC.